The 24 T cell receptor beta chains below all came from one sample that was sequenced in a study of blood T cell repertoires in COVID-19. The table came from immunoSEQ multiplex PCR; TCRdb's copy has only in-frame clones and leaves some out. The profile shows approximately 150,000 clones, 80% to 90% of them singletons. Specimen: PBMCs or T cells enriched from blood (not recorded which). These receptors all stem from a woman in her forties or fifties with acute COVID-19.

The chain carries TRBV29-1 and TRBJ1-1; D might be TRBD1 (5 bases). Trimming removed 4 bases from V and 4 bases from J, with 7 bases in between. This CDR3 has 11 amino acids. The germline CDR1 and CDR2 sequences are SQVTM and ANQGSEA. CDR3 DNA sequence: TGCAGCGTTGGACAGACCACTGAAGCTTTCTTT. This encodes CSVGQTTEAFF.

The chain recombines TRBV11-3 with TRBJ1-2; D is ambiguous. This CDR3 spans 12 amino acids. Looked up from germline, CDR1 is SGHNT and CDR2 is YENEEA. The V gene lost 3 bases and the J gene lost 8 bases, with 10 bases spanning the gap. The CDR3 DNA is TGTGCCAGCAGCTTCCAATCGGGGGGCTACACCTTC. This sequence encodes CASSFQSGGYTF.

The V gene is TRBV11-2, the J gene TRBJ2-2; D is perhaps TRBD2 (7 bases). V lost 4 bases to trimming and J lost 4 bases, with 19 bases between them. Germline lookup yields CDR1 SGHAT and CDR2 FQNNGV. This CDR3 has 17 amino acids. CDR3 in amino acids: CASSSRGGGLSTGELFF. For the CDR3, the DNA is TGTGCCAGCAGCTCACGTGGGGGGGGCCTCAGCACCGGGGAGCTGTTTTTT.

This chain connects TRBV5-6 to TRBJ2-7; perhaps TRBD2 as D (6 bases). Trimming removed 2 bases at V and 4 bases at J, with 19 bases between. The CDR3 loop spans 16 amino acids. Germline assignment: CDR1 SGHDT and CDR2 YYEEEE. The chain's CDR3 is CASSFRPAGTQYEQYF. The DNA for the CDR3 is TGTGCCAGCAGCTTTAGGCCCGCCGGGACTCAATACGAGCAGTACTTC.

The chain couples TRBV2 to TRBJ2-5; D gene ambiguous. CDR1 and CDR2 (germline): SNHLY, FYNNEI. This CDR3 region has 15 residues. V was trimmed by 0 bases and J by 1 base, leaving 9 bases between them. CDR3: CASSEAESTQETQYF. The CDR3 DNA reads as TGTGCCAGCAGTGAAGCGGAGAGCACCCAAGAGACCCAGTACTTC. Full variable domain (outside the CDR3, taken from reference TRBV2 and TRBJ2-5): EPEVTQTPSHQVTQMGQEVILRCVPISNHLYFYWYRQILGQKVEFLVSFYNNEISEKSEIFDDQFSVERPDGSNFTLKIRSTKLEDSAMYFCASSEAESTQETQYFGPGTRLLVL.

V gene TRBV19 combines with J gene TRBJ2-7, with 9 bases lining up with TRBD2. The CDR3 is 14 amino acids. V dropped 6 bases and J dropped 6; count of bases not matched to a gene: 9. Germline CDR1 and CDR2: LNHDA and SQIVND (reference sequence). As DNA, the CDR3 is TGTGCCAGTAGACATGGGCGGGAGGGCGCCGAGCAGTACTTC. Translated: CASRHGREGAEQYF.

The chain joins TRBV7-3 to TRBJ1-1, with D unresolved. Trimming left V 2 bases short and J 2 bases short, with 6 bases between. This CDR3 spans 13 amino acids. Looked up from germline, CDR1 is SGHTA and CDR2 is FQGTGA. The CDR3 sequence is CASSLQSNTEAFF. In DNA form, the CDR3 reads TGTGCCAGCAGCTTACAAAGCAACACTGAAGCTTTCTTT.

The chain combines TRBV6-4 with TRBJ1-2; 9 nucleotides match TRBD1. CDR3 size: 15 residues. Germline V gene data show CDR1 as MRHNA and CDR2 as SNTAGT. V dropped 4 bases and J dropped 8; count of bases not matched to a gene: 11. The CDR3 spells CASSGFRDRVKGYTF. The CDR3, as DNA: TGTGCCAGCAGTGGCTTCCGGGACAGGGTTAAGGGCTACACCTTC.

The chain combines TRBV7-9 with TRBJ2-7; D remains ambiguous. Trimming cost V 4 bases and J 6 bases, with 13 bases left between them. CDR1 is SEHNR, CDR2 FQNEAQ, per germline (reference sequence). CDR3 length: 13 amino acids. CDR3 nucleotide sequence: TGTGCCAGCAGCTCACACAATTACCCCGAGCAGTACTTC. Translation gives CASSSHNYPEQYF.

The chain links TRBV9 to TRBJ2-1; TRBD2 agrees at 11 bases. Germline V CDR1 and CDR2: SGDLS, YYNGEE. V was clipped by 3 bases and J by 5 bases; unmatched bases: 4. CDR3 length equals 15 residues. CDR3 sequence reads: CASSGGTSGHNEQFF. CDR3 bases: TGTGCCAGCAGCGGCGGGACTAGCGGCCACAATGAGCAGTTCTTC.

The rearrangement uses TRBV3-1 (or the pseudogene TRBV3-2) and TRBJ2-5, with a tentative D call TRBD2 (5 bases). Germline V gives CDR1 LGHDT, CDR2 YNNKEL (reference sequence). Trimming removed 4 bases at V and 4 bases at J, with 10 bases between. The length of the CDR3 is 13 residues. CDR3 DNA sequence: TGTGCCAGCAGCCCGGGGTTGGCAGAGACCCAGTACTTC. It specifies CASSPGLAETQYF.

The chain combines TRBV11-3 with TRBJ2-2; D is ambiguous. V lost 6 bases and J 4 bases, leaving 12 bases between the germline ends. Germline-derived CDR1 and CDR2 are SGHNT and YENEEA. The CDR3 sequence is 14 residues long. The CDR3 spells CASSPVHGTGELFF. CDR3 DNA sequence: TGTGCCAGCAGTCCTGTTCACGGCACCGGGGAGCTGTTTTTT.

The chain couples TRBV6-5 to TRBJ2-2; D might be TRBD1 (6 bases). The CDR3 has 15 amino acids. V dropped 6 bases and J dropped 5 bases, with 16 bases sitting between them. Germline lookup yields CDR1 MNHEY and CDR2 SVGAGI. The CDR3 DNA reads as TGTGCCAGCAGCTGGTACTCACAGGGAACCGGGGAGCTGTTTTTT. This codes for CASSWYSQGTGELFF.

CDR3 in amino acids: CAISESNEGTSVTDTQYF. In nucleotides, the CDR3 is TGTGCCATCAGTGAGTCGAATGAGGGGACTAGCGTCACAGATACGCAGTATTTT. The rearrangement links TRBV10-3 to TRBJ2-3, with TRBD2 matching 10 bases. CDR3 size: 18 residues. V trimming: 0 bases; J trimming: 2 bases; junction bases outside the gene matches: 8. Germline assignment: CDR1 ENHRY and CDR2 SYGVKD.

The chain is built from TRBV5-4 and TRBJ1-2; D is perhaps TRBD1 (6 bases). The CDR3 loop spans 16 amino acids. Trimming took off 0 bases at V and 2 bases at J, with 14 bases between the two ends. CDR1 and CDR2 (germline): SGHNT, YYREEE (reference sequence). The CDR3 sequence: CASSLGQEDQNYGYTF. The CDR3 coding sequence is TGTGCCAGCAGCTTGGGACAGGAAGACCAAAACTATGGCTACACCTTC.

V and J are TRBV9 and TRBJ1-1, with D uncertain. Germline V lookup: CDR1 SGDLS, CDR2 YYNGEE. Between the trimmed V and J ends, which lost 0 bases and 6 bases, there was a span of 12 bases. The CDR3 totals 14 residues. The CDR3 is CASSVVPGASEAFF. The CDR3 bases are TGTGCCAGCAGCGTAGTTCCCGGAGCTTCTGAAGCTTTCTTT.

This chain uses TRBV18 with TRBJ2-7; TRBD1 matches at 7 bases. Germline V gene sequence: CDR1 KGHSH, CDR2 LQKENI. The CDR3 spans 16 residues. With 3 bases clipped from V and 3 bases from J, the junction kept 11 bases outside the gene matches. The CDR3 region has the DNA TGTGCCAGCTCACCGACCTCCGGACAGGCATTCTACGAGCAGTACTTC. Encoded protein: CASSPTSGQAFYEQYF. The whole variable domain, remainder taken from reference TRBV18 and TRBJ2-7, is NAGVMQNPRHLVRRRGQEARLRCSPMKGHSHVYWYRQLPEEGLKFMVYLQKENIIDESGMPKERFSAEFPKEGPSILRIQQVVRGDSAAYFCASSPTSGQAFYEQYFGPGTRLTVT.

The V and J genes are TRBV9 and TRBJ1-4; 8 nucleotides line up with TRBD1. The CDR3 is 15 residues long. Germline trimming cut 4 bases from V and 3 bases from J; bases unmatched to any gene: 5. Germline assignment: CDR1 SGDLS and CDR2 YYNGEE. CDR3 sequence: CASSTRQGPNEKLFF. CDR3 sequence (DNA): TGTGCCAGCAGCACCCGACAGGGGCCTAATGAAAAACTGTTTTTT.

The chain is built from TRBV15 and TRBJ1-4; possibly TRBD1 for D (5 bases). Germline CDR1 LNHNV, CDR2 YYDKDF (reference sequence). This CDR3 is 19 amino acids long. V was shortened by 3 bases and J by 7 bases, with 27 bases between the two germline ends. In DNA, the CDR3 is TGTGCCACCAGCAGGAGTCAGGCAGGGAGGGTTTTTTTGGCTGAAAAACTGTTTTTT. Translated: CATSRSQAGRVFLAEKLFF.

A few counts support this clone. This chain joins TRBV30 and TRBJ1-6; maybe TRBD1 (5 bases). With 5 bases removed from V and 5 bases from J, the gap between germline ends came to 13 bases. CDR3 size: 14 residues. Germline values: CDR1 GTSNPN, CDR2 SVGIG (reference sequence). CDR3 residues: CAWAGISDNSPLHF. The DNA for the CDR3 is TGTGCCTGGGCAGGGATATCCGATAATTCACCCCTCCACTTT. The full variable domain, in which reference TRBV30 and TRBJ1-6 provide the parts outside the CDR3, is SQTIHQWPATLVQPVGSPLSLECTVEGTSNPNLYWYRQAAGRGLQLLFYSVGIGQISSEVPQNLSASRPQDRQFILSSKKLLLSDSGFYLCAWAGISDNSPLHFGNGTRLTVT.

V and J are TRBV7-8 and TRBJ2-2, with 10 bases aligning to TRBD2. V was clipped by 7 bases and J by 4 bases; unmatched bases: 6. CDR1 and CDR2 from the germline V gene are SGHVS and FQNEAQ. This CDR3 is built from 15 residues. The CDR3 coding sequence is TGTGCCAGCACCCCAAAGCGGGAGGGCACCGGGGAGCTGTTTTTT. Its translation: CASTPKREGTGELFF. Variable domain in full (rest from reference TRBV7-8 and TRBJ2-2): GAGVSQSPRYKVAKRGQDVALRCDPISGHVSLFWYQQALGQGPEFLTYFQNEAQLDKSGLPSDRFFAERPEGSVSTLKIQRTQQEDSAVYLCASTPKREGTGELFFGEGSRLTVL.

The gene calls are TRBV9 and TRBJ2-1; D may be TRBD2 (5 bases). The CDR3 has 17 residues. V shed 5 bases and J shed 8 bases, with 26 bases lying between them. Germline-derived CDR1 and CDR2 are SGDLS and YYNGEE. The CDR3 DNA sequence: TGTGCCAGCAGTGCCGGACGGGGTTTAGCCTCCCGAGATGAGCAGTTCTTC. The encoded protein is CASSAGRGLASRDEQFF.

The chain uses TRBV13 and TRBJ2-7, with TRBD1 matching 9 bases. The CDR3 is made up of 16 amino acids. The V gene end was trimmed by 2 bases and the J gene end by 3 bases; junction bases not matched to a gene: 8. Germline CDR1 reads PRHDT; CDR2 reads FYEKMQ (reference sequence). The CDR3: CASSLSPGQGFYEQYF. CDR3 sequence (DNA): TGTGCCAGCAGCTTATCTCCGGGACAGGGATTCTACGAGCAGTACTTC.

This clone was seen a few times. The chain combines TRBV11-2 with TRBJ1-6; tentative D call: TRBD1 (5 bases). Trimming left V 0 bases short and J 11 bases short, with 11 bases between. CDR1 is SGHAT and CDR2 is FQNNGV in the germline V gene. The CDR3 sequence is 14 residues long. CDR3 sequence (DNA): TGTGCCAGCAGCTTAGATTCACGGGGGACACCCCTCCACTTT. This codes for CASSLDSRGTPLHF.